This TCR beta chain was recovered during a study of graft-versus-host responses after intestinal transplantation. Overall study findings and caveats: Early post-transplant HvG declines showed an association with peak circulating GvH clone levels. Recipient marrow held GvH clones, some first seen in ileum or blood. Allografts from individuals with graft-donor T cell macrochimerism displayed high graft-versus-host to host-versus-graft clonal ratios.

TCRdb keeps only in-frame clones here, not all; method: immunoSEQ multiplex PCR. The sample carries 75,000 to 100,000 clones, roughly four fifths recorded once. Concerning this clone: Its antigen is undetermined.

Per germline, CDR1 MGHRA and CDR2 YSYEKL. The CDR3 has 15 amino acids. V dropped 0 bases and J dropped 4 bases, with 12 bases sitting between them. Specimen: unstimulated CD8+ T cells sorted from spleen or lymph node cells, collected before intestinal transplant. V and J are TRBV4-1 and TRBJ2-5; the D gene could be TRBD1 or TRBD2 (5 bases each). The TCR sequence derives from a human donor who received an intestinal transplant. CDR3 sequence reads: CASSQDPRAGETQYF. CDR3 bases: TGCGCCAGCAGCCAAGATCCCAGGGCGGGAGAGACCCAGTACTTC.